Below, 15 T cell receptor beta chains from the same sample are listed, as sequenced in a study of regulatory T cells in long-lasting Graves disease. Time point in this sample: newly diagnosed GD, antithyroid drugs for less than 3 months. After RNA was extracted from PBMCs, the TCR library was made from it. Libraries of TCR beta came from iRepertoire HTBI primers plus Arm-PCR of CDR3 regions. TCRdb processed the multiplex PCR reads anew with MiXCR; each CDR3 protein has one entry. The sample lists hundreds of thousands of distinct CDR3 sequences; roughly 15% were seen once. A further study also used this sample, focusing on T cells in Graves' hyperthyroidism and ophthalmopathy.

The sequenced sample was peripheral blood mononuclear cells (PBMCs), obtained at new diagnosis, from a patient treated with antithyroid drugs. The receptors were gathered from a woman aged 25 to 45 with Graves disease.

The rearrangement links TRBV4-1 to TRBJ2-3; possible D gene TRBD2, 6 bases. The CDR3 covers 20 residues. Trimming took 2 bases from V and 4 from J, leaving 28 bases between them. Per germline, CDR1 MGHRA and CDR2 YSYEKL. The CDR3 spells CASSQSPWASATSGADTQYF. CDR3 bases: TGCGCCAGCAGCCAATCTCCATGGGCTAGCGCTACCTCCGGGGCAGATACGCAGTATTTT.

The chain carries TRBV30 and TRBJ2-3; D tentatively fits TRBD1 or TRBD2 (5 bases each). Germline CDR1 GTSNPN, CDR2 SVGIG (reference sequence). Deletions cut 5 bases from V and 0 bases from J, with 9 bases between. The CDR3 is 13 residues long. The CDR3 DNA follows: TGTGCCTGGGCCCGGGACAGCACAGATACGCAGTATTTT. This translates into CAWARDSTDTQYF.

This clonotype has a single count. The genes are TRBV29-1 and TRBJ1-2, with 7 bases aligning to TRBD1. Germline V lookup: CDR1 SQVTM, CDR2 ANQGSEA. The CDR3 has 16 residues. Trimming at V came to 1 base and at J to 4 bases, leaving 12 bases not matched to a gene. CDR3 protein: CSVEVPAQGGGYGYTF. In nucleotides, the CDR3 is TGCAGCGTTGAAGTCCCAGCCCAAGGGGGCGGCTATGGCTACACCTTC.

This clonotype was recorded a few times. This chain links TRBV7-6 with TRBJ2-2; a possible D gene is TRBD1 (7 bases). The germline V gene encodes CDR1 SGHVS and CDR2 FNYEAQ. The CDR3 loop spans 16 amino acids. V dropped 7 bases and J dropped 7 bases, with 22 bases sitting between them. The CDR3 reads CASTTDPGGLGGELFF. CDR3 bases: TGTGCCAGCACCACCGACCCAGGGGGGCTGGGCGGGGAGCTGTTTTTT.

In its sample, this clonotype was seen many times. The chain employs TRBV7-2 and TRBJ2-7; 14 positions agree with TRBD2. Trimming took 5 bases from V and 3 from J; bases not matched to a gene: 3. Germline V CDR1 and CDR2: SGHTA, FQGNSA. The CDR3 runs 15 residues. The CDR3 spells CASSGLAGGHYEQYF. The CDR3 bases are TGTGCCAGCAGCGGACTAGCGGGAGGCCACTACGAGCAGTACTTC.

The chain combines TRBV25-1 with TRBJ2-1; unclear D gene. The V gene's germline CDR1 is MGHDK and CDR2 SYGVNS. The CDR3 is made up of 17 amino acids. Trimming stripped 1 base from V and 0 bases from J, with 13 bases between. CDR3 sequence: CASSELIVTSSYNEQFF. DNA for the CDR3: TGTGCCAGCAGTGAATTGATCGTTACCAGCTCCTACAATGAGCAGTTCTTC.

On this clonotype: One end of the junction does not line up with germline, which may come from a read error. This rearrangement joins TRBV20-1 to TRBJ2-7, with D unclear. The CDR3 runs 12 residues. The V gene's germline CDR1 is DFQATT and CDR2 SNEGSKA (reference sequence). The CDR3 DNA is TGCAGTGCTAGAAGGGCTCAGTACGAGCAGCACTTC. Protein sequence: CSARRAQYEQHF.

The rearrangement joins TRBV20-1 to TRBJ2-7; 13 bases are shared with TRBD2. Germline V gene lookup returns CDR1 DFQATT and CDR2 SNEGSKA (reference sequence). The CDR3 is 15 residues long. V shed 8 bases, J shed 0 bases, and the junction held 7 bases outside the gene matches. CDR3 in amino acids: CSIIRTSGSSYEQYF. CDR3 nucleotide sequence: TGCAGTATCATCCGGACTAGCGGGAGCTCCTACGAGCAGTACTTC.

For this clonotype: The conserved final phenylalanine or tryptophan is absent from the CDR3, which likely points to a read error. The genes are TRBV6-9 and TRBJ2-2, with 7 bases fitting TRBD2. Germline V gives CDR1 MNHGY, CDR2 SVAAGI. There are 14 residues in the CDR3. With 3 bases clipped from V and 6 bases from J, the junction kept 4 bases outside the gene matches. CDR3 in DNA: TGTGCCAGCAGTTACGAACGGGGGGCCGGGGAGCTGTTTCTT. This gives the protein CASSYERGAGELFL.

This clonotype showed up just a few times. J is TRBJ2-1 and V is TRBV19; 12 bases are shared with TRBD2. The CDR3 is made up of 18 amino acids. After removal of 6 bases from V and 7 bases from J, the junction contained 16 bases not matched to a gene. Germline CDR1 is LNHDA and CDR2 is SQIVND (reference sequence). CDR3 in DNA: TGTGCCAGTAGCCAGGATCCGGGACTAGCGGGCGTAGAAAATGAGCAGTTCTTC. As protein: CASSQDPGLAGVENEQFF.

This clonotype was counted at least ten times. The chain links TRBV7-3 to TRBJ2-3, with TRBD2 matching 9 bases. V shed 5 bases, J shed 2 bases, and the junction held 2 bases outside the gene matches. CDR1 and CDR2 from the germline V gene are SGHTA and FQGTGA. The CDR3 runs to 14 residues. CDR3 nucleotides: TGTGCCAGCAGCCCTAGCGGGGCCACAGATACGCAGTATTTT. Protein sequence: CASSPSGATDTQYF.

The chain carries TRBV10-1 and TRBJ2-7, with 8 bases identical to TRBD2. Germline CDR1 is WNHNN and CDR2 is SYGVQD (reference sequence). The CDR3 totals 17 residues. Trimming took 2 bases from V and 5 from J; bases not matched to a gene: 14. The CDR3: CASSEPHLTGTRDEQYF. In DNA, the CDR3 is TGCGCCAGCAGTGAGCCTCACCTGACCGGGACTAGGGACGAGCAGTACTTC.

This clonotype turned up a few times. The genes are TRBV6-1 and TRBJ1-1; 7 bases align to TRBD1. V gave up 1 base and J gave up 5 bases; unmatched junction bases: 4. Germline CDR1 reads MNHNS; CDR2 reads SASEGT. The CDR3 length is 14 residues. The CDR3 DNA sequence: TGTGCCAGCAGTGAAGACAGGGGAGGGACTGAAGCTTTCTTT. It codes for CASSEDRGGTEAFF.

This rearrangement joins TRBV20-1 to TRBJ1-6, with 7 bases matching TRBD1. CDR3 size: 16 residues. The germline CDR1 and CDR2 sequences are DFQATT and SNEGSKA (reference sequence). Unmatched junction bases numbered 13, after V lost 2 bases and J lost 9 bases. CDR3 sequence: CSARPGTEAAASPLHF. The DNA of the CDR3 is TGCAGTGCTAGACCTGGGACAGAAGCTGCGGCTTCACCCCTCCACTTT.

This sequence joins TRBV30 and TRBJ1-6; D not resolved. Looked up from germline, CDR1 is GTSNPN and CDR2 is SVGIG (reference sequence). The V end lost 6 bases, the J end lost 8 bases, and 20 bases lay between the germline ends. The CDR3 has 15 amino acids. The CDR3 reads CACLMPVGRYSPLHF. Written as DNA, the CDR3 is TGTGCCTGCTTGATGCCCGTGGGCCGTTATTCACCCCTCCACTTT.